This T cell receptor beta chain was recovered during a study of vaccination effects on CD4 cells after COVID-19. Points on this clone: The antigen is unknown.

Antigen-specific CD4+ T cells were expanded with viral peptide pools in the ViraFEST assay before sequencing. Cells that had been cultured for 10 days were the source of isolated CD4+ T cells. The person acquired a PCR-confirmed SARS-CoV-2 infection between March and December 2020. IL-2 medium supplanted half the medium on days 3 and 7. Some clones are missing from TCRdb's copy, which holds only in-frame ones; the method was immunoSEQ multiplex PCR. The table records more than 20,000 clones, 69% of them present only once. J lost 2 bases, V lost 9 bases, and 7 bases had no gene match. CDR3 length equals 14 residues. The germline V gene encodes CDR1 LNHDA and CDR2 SQIVND (reference sequence). Study findings and constraints: Infection-derived and vaccine-derived clones contracted markedly late after vaccination. Sampling in the study covered few convalescent patients and included no early post-infection timepoints.

This sequence originates from a human donor who had a prior SARS-CoV-2 infection. This chain joins TRBV19 and TRBJ2-3; 8 bases fit TRBD2. Sequenced material: CD4+ T cells from PBMCs cultured with SARS-CoV-2 spike peptides, taken before COVID-19 vaccination. CDR3 protein: CASQLADHTDTQYF. In DNA, the CDR3 is TGTGCCAGCCAACTAGCGGACCACACAGATACGCAGTATTTT.